The clone carrying this T cell receptor (beta chain) was picked up a small number of times. These data come from a study of blood T cell repertoires in COVID-19. Looking at the study overall: COVID-19 samples, acute and convalescent, were from the United States, Italy and Spain. PBMCs, B-cell-depleted T cells, or T cells provided the cDNA or gDNA that made up the material.

Germline CDR1 reads MDHEN; CDR2 reads SYDVKM. Germline trimming cut 6 bases from V and 3 bases from J; bases unmatched to any gene: 7. CDR3 length: 15 amino acids. Original analysis: For nucleated cells, counts were estimated from reference gene primer amplification. Sequenced by immunoSEQ multiplex PCR; TCRdb stores in-frame clones only, minus some. V, J and clone size derive from that table, while D and trimming were established from the DNA sequence. This sample has 240,000 or so clones, with just under 85% found just once. Sequenced material: peripheral blood. J is TRBJ2-1 and V is TRBV28; 8 bases fit TRBD2. The TCR sequence derives from an elderly woman with acute or convalescent COVID-19. Written as DNA, the CDR3 is TGTGCCAGCAGCAGTAGCGGGGCAGGCTACAATGAGCAGTTCTTC. The encoded protein is CASSSSGAGYNEQFF.